Following are 8 T cell receptor beta chains from one sample sequenced in a study of cytomegalovirus exposure and HLA in healthy donors (dated by TCRdb to 2016 to 2017). The library was obtained by the immunoSEQ multiplex PCR assay. For the multiplex PCR, a mixture combining 60 forward primers for TCR Vbeta segments and 13 reverse primers for TCR Jbeta segments was used. TCRdb re-hosts the immuneACCESS table, in-frame sequences only. Its copies lack some clones; in the studies checked, an unresolved V gene accounts for under half of them, and the cause for the rest is not known. The sample includes 200,000 or so clones, with approximately 82% observed a single time. The leading ten clones occupy around 2% of the sample. Sequencing used PBMCs. These receptors came from a woman in her late teens or twenties in good health and CMV-seropositive.

The chain links TRBV28 to TRBJ2-3; 7 bases match TRBD1. Germline-derived CDR1 and CDR2 are MDHEN and SYDVKM. Trimming took 4 bases from V and 4 from J; bases not matched to a gene: 14. The CDR3 spans 17 residues. CDR3 sequence reads: CASSSYQGEQGPDTQYF. DNA of the CDR3: TGTGCCAGCAGTTCATACCAGGGCGAACAGGGGCCAGATACGCAGTATTTT. Based on the CDR3 plus reference TRBV28 and TRBJ2-3, the full variable domain is DVKVTQSSRYLVKRTGEKVFLECVQDMDHENMFWYRQDPGLGLRLIYFSYDVKMKEKGDIPEGYSVSREKKERFSLILESASTNQTSMYLCASSSYQGEQGPDTQYFGPGTRLTVL.

The chain employs TRBV2 and TRBJ2-7, with 7 bases identical to TRBD2. The CDR3 has 17 residues. Germline CDR1 and CDR2: SNHLY and FYNNEI. Trimming cost V 8 bases and J 2 bases; bases outside gene matches: 18. The CDR3 nucleotides read TGTGCCAGCCTAGTTGGCCCTCTAGCGGAAAGACCCTACGAGCAGTACGTC. This gives the protein CASLVGPLAERPYEQYV.

The chain links TRBV5-1 to TRBJ1-4; possible D gene TRBD1, 6 bases. CDR1 SGHRS and CDR2 YFSETQ come from the germline V gene. Trimming removed 4 bases at V and 1 base at J, with 14 bases between. The CDR3 contains 16 residues. CDR3: CASSALTGQTNEKLFF. CDR3 DNA: TGCGCCAGCAGCGCCCTCACAGGGCAAACTAATGAAAAACTGTTTTTT. The complete variable domain, with remaining parts taken from reference TRBV5-1 and TRBJ1-4, reads KAGVTQTPRYLIKTRGQQVTLSCSPISGHRSVSWYQQTPGQGLQFLFEYFSETQRNKGNFPGRFSGRQFSNSRSEMNVSTLELGDSALYLCASSALTGQTNEKLFFGSGTQLSVL.

This sequence joins TRBV9 and TRBJ2-1; 9 bases are a match to TRBD2. Germline CDR1 reads SGDLS; CDR2 reads YYNGEE. The V and J ends lost 2 bases and 6 bases, in that order; junction bases with no gene match: 6. This CDR3 has 15 residues. CDR3 amino acids: CASSVASGARNEQFF. The DNA of the CDR3 is TGTGCCAGCAGCGTTGCTAGCGGGGCCCGCAATGAGCAGTTCTTC.

The V gene is TRBV28, the J gene TRBJ1-5; D might be TRBD1 (6 bases). V was clipped by 6 bases and J by 0 bases, with 12 bases between them. CDR3 length: 15 residues. Germline-derived CDR1 and CDR2 are MDHEN and SYDVKM. This CDR3 reads CASSPQGHSNQPQHF. Here the CDR3 DNA reads TGTGCCAGCAGCCCTCAGGGACATAGCAATCAGCCCCAGCATTTT.

The count of this clone is one. The gene calls are TRBV11-2 and TRBJ1-1, with a tentative D call TRBD1 (6 bases). V was trimmed by 7 bases and J by 2 bases, leaving 17 bases between them. The length of the CDR3 is 15 residues. CDR1 SGHAT and CDR2 FQNNGV come from the germline V gene. The CDR3 spells CASTSRGGSNTEAFF. The CDR3 nucleotides read TGTGCCAGCACCTCGCGGGGGGGCTCTAACACTGAAGCTTTCTTT.

The CDR3: CASGLPVGQGIYGYTF. CDR3 bases: TGTGCCAGCGGCCTCCCGGTGGGACAGGGGATCTATGGCTACACCTTC. The gene calls are TRBV27 and TRBJ1-2; 10 positions match TRBD1. The CDR3 loop spans 16 amino acids. Germline values: CDR1 MNHEY, CDR2 SMNVEV (reference sequence). The V segment lost 8 bases and the J segment 4 bases; nucleotides outside the gene matches: 13.

The gene calls are TRBV5-6 and TRBJ2-3; D uncertain. Germline V CDR1 and CDR2: SGHDT, YYEEEE. The CDR3 contains 18 residues. Trimming shortened V by 0 bases and J by 1 base, and 18 bases separated the two germline ends. In DNA, the CDR3 is TGTGCCAGCAGCTTGGGAGCTATCCCTACCCCGGGCACAGATACGCAGTATTTT. It encodes CASSLGAIPTPGTDTQYF.